The source of this T cell receptor (beta chain) is a study of T cell responses to AZD1222 COVID-19 vaccine. Pooling of second doses given at about 4 or about 12 weeks was done. Germline V lookup: CDR1 MRHNA, CDR2 SNTAGT. The CDR3 runs 15 residues. V was clipped by 5 bases and J by 5 bases; unmatched bases: 5. Study-wide points: Within unmutated variant regions lay the reported targets of nearly half of spike-specific TCRs. There were mostly white British donors and more females than males, and clonal diversity was possibly underestimated. Compared with day 0, the breadth and depth of the Spike-specific TCR repertoire rose significantly after two doses of AZD1222.

Assay: immunoSEQ multiplex PCR; the TCRdb copy retains only in-frame clones and omits some. The sample has under 95,000 clones, around nine tenths seen once. A note on this clone: Its specificity is unknown.

The receptor was derived from an adult who received the AZD1222 COVID-19 vaccine. This rearrangement joins TRBV6-4 to TRBJ2-1, with 11 bases aligning to TRBD2. The sequencing used peripheral blood, collected 28 days after the second AZD1222 dose. In DNA, the CDR3 is TGTGCCAGCAGTCCCGGGACTAGCGGAAACAATGAGCAGTTCTTC. This codes for CASSPGTSGNNEQFF.